Described below is a single T cell receptor beta chain sequence and its context. Its target is unknown. The CDR3 contains 13 residues. Per the germline V gene, CDR1 is SGHTA and CDR2 is FQGNSA. V was shortened by 7 bases and J by 0 bases, with 9 bases between the two germline ends. The sample comes from a study of CD8 T cells in ankylosing spondylitis. General observations from the study: Clones linked to the disease showed a CD8+ phenotype. They occurred at relatively low frequencies in peripheral blood. Matched ankylosing spondylitis synovial fluid reportedly showed significant enrichment of disease-linked clones. Characteristic, it appeared, of ankylosing spondylitis blood was a TCR beta motif of about eight highly homologous variants.

TCRdb passed the 5' RACE reads through MiXCR, listing each CDR3 protein once. Of about 420,000 distinct CDR3 sequences listed, 20% to 25% are singletons. V usage is TRBV7-2 and J usage is TRBJ2-5; no clear D. The sequenced sample was blood, either unsorted or a sorted T cell fraction (not recorded which). The receptor was derived from a male donor with ankylosing spondylitis. This chain's CDR3 is CASTQAYQETQYF. The CDR3 DNA reads as TGTGCCAGCACGCAGGCGTACCAAGAGACCCAGTACTTC.